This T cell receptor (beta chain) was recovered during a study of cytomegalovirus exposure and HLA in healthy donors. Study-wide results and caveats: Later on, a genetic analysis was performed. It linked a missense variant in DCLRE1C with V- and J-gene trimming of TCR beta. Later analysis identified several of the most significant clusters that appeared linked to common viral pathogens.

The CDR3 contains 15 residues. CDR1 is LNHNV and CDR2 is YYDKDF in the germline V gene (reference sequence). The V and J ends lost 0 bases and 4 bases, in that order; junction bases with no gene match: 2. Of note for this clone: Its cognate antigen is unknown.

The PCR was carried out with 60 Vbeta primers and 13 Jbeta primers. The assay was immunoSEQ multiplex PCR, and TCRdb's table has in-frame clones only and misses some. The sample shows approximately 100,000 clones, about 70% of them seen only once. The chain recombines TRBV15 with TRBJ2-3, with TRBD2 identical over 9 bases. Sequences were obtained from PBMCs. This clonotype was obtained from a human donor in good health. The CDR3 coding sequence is TGTGCCACCAGCAGAGATAGCGGGGGATCAGATACGCAGTATTTT. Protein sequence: CATSRDSGGSDTQYF.